This TCR beta chain was captured by sequencing in a study of read filtering for tumor transcriptome and immune sequencing. At the level of the study: Under ten patients were R-ISS I, some 16 were R-ISS II, six or seven were R-ISS III. Whole-study findings and limits: Approximately 82% of IR-seq clonotypes had a single read, yet these held around 4% of reads.

Molecular barcoded adaptors covering alpha/delta and beta/gamma chains were used on approximately 400 ng RNA. One entry per CDR3 protein, called by TCRdb with MiXCR from the reads. The sample has more than 100,000 distinct CDR3 sequences; over 10% are singletons. Remarks on this clonotype: Its antigen is unknown. A much larger clone differs by one base, so this may be a read error.

The CDR3 sequence is 14 residues long. The germline CDR1 and CDR2 sequences are MNHEY and SVGEGT. J is TRBJ1-1 and V is TRBV6-2 or TRBV6-3; the D is unclear. The TCR sequence derives from a donor at least 40 years old with multiple myeloma. Material for sequencing was a population of CD138-negative cells sorted from bone marrow. For the CDR3, the DNA is TGTGCCAGCAGTGAAGCTGACGTGTTCTCTGAAGCTCTCTTT. Amino acid sequence: CASSEADVFSEALF.